This T cell receptor (beta chain) is drawn from a study of beta chain features in type 1 diabetes. As every portion of the isolated RNA was reverse transcribed, the sequencing read expressed TCRB transcripts. Reads from naive, central memory and regulatory T cell samples averaged around 3.5 million. Sequenced by immunoSEQ multiplex PCR; TCRdb stores in-frame clones only, minus some. The table lists around 400,000 clones, around 12% of them singletons. General study points: Insertions at VDJ junctions were less frequent in type 1 diabetes patients. These patients also deleted more nucleotides at the same junctions. Researchers reported that naive, central memory and Treg TCRB repertoires appeared more similar in patients than in healthy donors. PCR may have favored shorter templates equally in patients and controls.

Concerning this clone itself: Its antigen is unidentified.

The sample consisted of naive CD4+ T cells from blood. The receptor's source is a man between 18 and 29 years old in good health.

CDR3 DNA sequence: TGCGCCAGCAGCCAAGGCCCACAGGGGGCCTACGAGCAGTACTTC. This gives the protein CASSQGPQGAYEQYF. V usage is TRBV4-3 and J usage is TRBJ2-7; 8 bases fit TRBD1. The CDR3 has 15 amino acids. With V trimmed by 1 base and J by 2 bases, 4 bases remained unmatched. CDR1 is LGHNA and CDR2 is YSLEER in the germline V gene.